The next 8 T cell receptor beta chains were all read from a single sample in a study of CD8 T cells in Susac syndrome. Reverse transcription of roughly 0.5 to 1 ug RNA was carried out with random hexamers. Using its own MiXCR run on the immunoSEQ multiplex PCR reads, TCRdb lists one record per CDR3 protein. The table shows 150,000 to 200,000 distinct CDR3 sequences, with around 95% occurring only once. The material sequenced was CD4+ T cells from PBMCs. The receptors derive from a human donor in good health.

This sequence joins TRBV5-1 and TRBJ2-1; D is possibly TRBD1 (6 bases). The CDR3 is 13 amino acids. The V end lost 1 base, the J end lost 8 bases, and 10 bases lay between the germline ends. Germline CDR1 is SGHRS and CDR2 is YFSETQ. CDR3 nucleotide sequence: TGCGCCAGCAGCTTGCAGGGGATGTATGAGCAGTTCTTC. Its translation is CASSLQGMYEQFF.

The V call is TRBV29-1, the J call TRBJ2-7; 9 bases map to TRBD1. Germline CDR1 reads SQVTM; CDR2 reads ANQGSEA. The CDR3 contains 13 residues. V dropped 2 bases and J dropped 5; count of bases not matched to a gene: 4. The CDR3 reads CSVETDRGNEQYF. DNA of the CDR3: TGCAGCGTTGAAACGGACAGGGGCAACGAGCAGTACTTC.

The chain has TRBV20-1 and TRBJ2-1; perhaps D is TRBD1 or TRBD2 (5 bases each). This CDR3 region has 15 residues. Germline V gene data show CDR1 as DFQATT and CDR2 as SNEGSKA (reference sequence). V shed 3 bases and J shed 6 bases, with 18 bases lying between them. The CDR3 loop is CSARKPGRIFNEQFF. CDR3 coding DNA: TGCAGTGCTAGGAAACCGGGACGCATCTTCAATGAGCAGTTCTTC.

The J gene is TRBJ1-5, the V gene TRBV30, with D unresolved. CDR1 is GTSNPN, CDR2 SVGIG, per germline (reference sequence). The CDR3 is 13 amino acids. V was shortened by 8 bases and J by 0 bases, with 11 bases between the two germline ends. The CDR3 DNA follows: TGTGCCCCACCGGGGAATAGCAATCAGCCCCAGCATTTT. Protein sequence: CAPPGNSNQPQHF.

This chain links TRBV29-1 with TRBJ1-4; D gene uncertain. Deletions cut 6 bases from V and 6 bases from J, with 5 bases between. This CDR3 contains 10 residues. In germline, CDR1 is SQVTM, CDR2 ANQGSEA. The CDR3 reads CSVLDEKLFF. The CDR3, as DNA: TGCAGCGTCCTTGATGAAAAACTGTTTTTT.

The CDR3, as DNA: TGTGCCAGCAGCCTAAACGGTGACAGGAATGAGCAGTTCTTC. It translates to CASSLNGDRNEQFF. V and J are TRBV7-3 and TRBJ2-1, with TRBD1 as a possible D gene (6 bases). Germline CDR1 is SGHTA and CDR2 is FQGTGA. V lost 5 bases and J lost 7, with 15 bases in between. CDR3 size: 14 residues.

The chain employs TRBV20-1 and TRBJ2-3; 8 positions match TRBD2. Per germline, CDR1 DFQATT and CDR2 SNEGSKA (reference sequence). Germline trimming cut 3 bases from V and 6 bases from J; bases unmatched to any gene: 2. The CDR3 loop spans 12 amino acids. Here the CDR3 reads CSARTSADTQYF. In DNA form, the CDR3 reads TGCAGTGCTAGGACTAGCGCCGATACGCAGTATTTT.

The chain combines TRBV6-2 or TRBV6-3 with TRBJ1-1; 7 bases fit TRBD1. Germline CDR1 MNHEY, CDR2 SVGEGT. Trimming at V came to 4 bases and at J to 5 bases, leaving 7 bases not matched to a gene. This CDR3 is built from 14 residues. CDR3 DNA sequence: TGTGCCAGCAGTTTACAGGGGAGAGAGACTGAAGCTTTCTTT. This codes for CASSLQGRETEAFF.